A selection of T cell receptor beta chains follows, all from one sample in a study of T cell responses to AZD1222 COVID-19 vaccine. This table comes from immunoSEQ multiplex PCR, and its TCRdb copy is limited to in-frame clones, with some not included. This sample yields 150,000 to 200,000 clones, of which 92% are seen a single time; more than 1% belongs to the top ten. Sample: peripheral blood, taken 28 days after the second AZD1222 dose. These receptors were taken from an adult who received the AZD1222 COVID-19 vaccine. The CDR3 runs from the conserved cysteine through the conserved F or W. The D gene is left open where the match is weak. The size field is filled for only some rows; it gives once, few, many or a size class.

TRBJ1-2,-,TRBD1,TRBV25-1,TGTGCCAGCAGTGAATATGGGACAGGAGATTTTGGCTACACCTTC,CASSEYGTGDFGYTF
TRBJ1-1,once,-,TRBV2,TGTGCCAGCAGAATACAGGGTATCAACACTGAAGCTTTCTTT,CASRIQGINTEAFF
TRBJ1-1,-,TRBD1,TRBV9,TGTGCCAGCAGCGAGACAGGGGGCAAGGGTACTGAAGCTTTCTTT,CASSETGGKGTEAFF
TRBJ2-5,-,TRBD2,TRBV4-2,TGTGCCAGCAGCCAACTCCCCGCGGGGGGCTCGGGGGAGACCCAGTACTTC,CASSQLPAGGSGETQYF
TRBJ2-3,-,TRBD1,TRBV19,TGTGCCAGTAGTACCCCGGGACAGGGGGGGGATACGCAGTATTTT,CASSTPGQGGDTQYF
TRBJ1-6,-,TRBD1,TRBV27,TGTGCCAGCAGTTTCACAGGGGTGCATTCACCCCTCCACTTT,CASSFTGVHSPLHF
TRBJ2-3,-,-,TRBV13,TGTGCCAGCAGCTTGGGATCCTTCGGCCGAGATACGCAGTATTTT,CASSLGSFGRDTQYF
TRBJ1-4,once,TRBD1,TRBV9,TGTGCCAGCAGCGTAGAAGGGGGCACTAATGAAAAACTGTTTTTT,CASSVEGGTNEKLFF
TRBJ1-6,few,TRBD1,TRBV30,TGTGCCTGGAGTGTCTTGGGACAGGATAATTCACCCCTCCACTTT,CAWSVLGQDNSPLHF
TRBJ2-5,few,-,TRBV7-9,TGTGCCAGCAGCTTGACAGTACAAGAGACCCAGTACTTC,CASSLTVQETQYF
TRBJ1-2,-,TRBD1,TRBV4-1,TGCGCCAGCAGCCACCCCAACAGGGGGTTGAGTGGCTACACCTTC,CASSHPNRGLSGYTF
TRBJ1-2,-,-,TRBV2,TGTGCCAGCAGTGAGGGCACTAACTATGGCTACACCTTC,CASSEGTNYGYTF
TRBJ2-7,-,-,TRBV30,TGTGCCTGGAGTGTACGGGGAGAGCAGTACTTC,CAWSVRGEQYF
TRBJ1-2,few,TRBD1,TRBV10-1,TGCGCCAGCAGTGAGTCGATCGGACAGGGGTTCGATGGCTACACCTTC,CASSESIGQGFDGYTF
TRBJ1-2,-,TRBD1,TRBV5-4,TGTGCCAGCAGCGCGCCCGGGACAGGGTATGGCTACACCTTC,CASSAPGTGYGYTF
TRBJ1-5,-,-,TRBV9,TGTGCCAGCAGCGTAGACATGGACCAGCCCCAGCATTTT,CASSVDMDQPQHF
TRBJ2-2,-,-,TRBV9,TGTGCCAGCAGCGGTATGATAGCGGCTAACACCGGGGAGCTGTTTTTT,CASSGMIAANTGELFF
TRBJ1-4,-,-,TRBV11-2,TGTGCCAGCAGCTTAACAGGGTGGGCTAATGAAAAACTGTTTTTT,CASSLTGWANEKLFF